This T cell receptor (beta chain) was sequenced during a study of OX40 agonist ivuxolimab in advanced cancers. About the research overall: Dose-escalation patients' cancers were hepatocellular carcinoma, melanoma, renal cell or head and neck cancer.

Sequencing used immunoSEQ multiplex PCR; TCRdb keeps in-frame clones, though not all of them. The sample has some 67,000 clones, approximately 91% seen once; the top ten hold about 0.26%. The germline V gene has CDR1 DFQATT and CDR2 SNEGSKA (reference sequence). Trimming cost V 0 bases and J 6 bases, with 3 bases left between them. The CDR3 is 11 amino acids. In the case of this clone: Its antigen is unidentified.

Study-wide results and limits: On average, a greater number of expanded clones characterised CD8+ T cells relative to CD4+. Normalized T-cell clonal expansion was also low in some nonresponders. Still undetermined is the antigen specificity of the expanded peripheral T cells.

The TCR originated in an adult with an advanced solid tumor such as melanoma, head and neck, liver or kidney cancer. This chain uses TRBV20-1 with TRBJ2-1; D gene uncertain. This specimen was CD4+ or CD8+ T cells sorted from blood, taken in a trial of the OX40 agonist ivuxolimab. CDR3 DNA: TGCAGTGCTAGAGACCCCAATGAGCAGTTCTTC. Its protein product is CSARDPNEQFF.